The 20 T cell receptor beta chains in this list originate from one sample, sequenced in a study of T cells in Graves' hyperthyroidism and ophthalmopathy. TCR beta CDR3 region amplification was performed from RNA transcripts. A set of HTBI primers served as the primers for a first-round RT-PCR of the TCR CDR3. TCRdb re-derived calls from the multiplex PCR reads in MiXCR, one entry per CDR3 protein. This repertoire shows 500,000 to 650,000 distinct CDR3 sequences, around 43% found once; its top ten account for 35% to 50%. The sequenced sample consisted of peripheral blood or thyroid tissue (not recorded which). Receptors originate from an adult woman with Graves' disease, either hyperthyroidism or ophthalmopathy (not recorded which).

This clonotype was seen ten or more times. The V gene is TRBV20-1, the J gene TRBJ2-5, with 16 bases aligning to TRBD2. V was pared by 5 bases and J by 5 bases, with 8 bases of the junction left unmatched. Per germline, CDR1 DFQATT and CDR2 SNEGSKA (reference sequence). The CDR3 contains 16 residues. CDR3 sequence reads: CSAAPGLAGGEETQYF. The CDR3 DNA follows: TGCAGTGCTGCTCCGGGACTAGCGGGAGGGGAGGAGACCCAGTACTTC.

The rearrangement joins TRBV7-3 to TRBJ2-7; D not certain. V dropped 0 bases and J dropped 2 bases, with 14 bases sitting between them. Per germline, CDR1 SGHTA and CDR2 FQGTGA. The CDR3 totals 16 residues. The CDR3 sequence is CASSLTPGSPPYEQYF. DNA for the CDR3: TGTGCCAGCAGCTTAACCCCGGGCTCACCCCCCTACGAGCAGTACTTC.

The V gene is TRBV24-1, the J gene TRBJ1-6; no firm D call. The germline V gene encodes CDR1 KGHDR and CDR2 SFDVKD. V lost 9 bases and J lost 10, with 18 bases in between. The CDR3 spans 14 residues. The CDR3 nucleotides read TGTGCCACCGGAATGCAGCATCAAGAGTCACCCCTCCACTTT. Amino acid sequence: CATGMQHQESPLHF.

The gene calls are TRBV7-9 and TRBJ1-2, with 8 bases matching TRBD1. CDR1 and CDR2 (germline): SEHNR, FQNEAQ (reference sequence). The CDR3 length is 14 residues. J lost 7 bases, V lost 6 bases, and 10 bases had no gene match. CDR3 nucleotides: TGTGCCAGCAGACCTGGACAGGGATCCGCTGGCTACACCTTC. Its protein is CASRPGQGSAGYTF.

A note on this clonotype: At one boundary the junction diverges from the germline segment, which might be a read error. V gene TRBV25-1 combines with J gene TRBJ1-2, with D possibly TRBD1 on 5 matching bases. The germline V gene has CDR1 MGHDK and CDR2 SYGVNS. The CDR3 loop spans 15 amino acids. The CDR3, as DNA: TGTGTCAGCAGGCCCTCCGACAGAGCCAACTATGGCTACACCTTC. Translation: CVSRPSDRANYGYTF.

J is TRBJ2-5 and V is TRBV24-1, with D possibly TRBD1 on 5 matching bases. Germline CDR1 KGHDR, CDR2 SFDVKD. The V end lost 3 bases, the J end lost 1 base, and 14 bases lay between the germline ends. There are 16 residues in the CDR3. The CDR3 DNA reads as TGTGCCACCAGTGATCCCATGAAGACAGTCCAAGAGACCCAGTACTTC. It yields the protein CATSDPMKTVQETQYF.

The chain couples TRBV29-1 to TRBJ2-7; 7 bases align to TRBD2. The CDR3 extends over 15 amino acids. Losses at the gene ends were 4 bases for V and 0 bases for J; bases not matched to a gene: 9. Germline CDR1 is SQVTM and CDR2 is ANQGSEA. The CDR3 protein is CSVVFGRGSSYEQYF. The CDR3 bases are TGCAGCGTTGTATTCGGGCGGGGGAGCTCCTACGAGCAGTACTTC.

The V and J genes are TRBV7-6 and TRBJ1-2; the match to TRBD1 covers 8 bases. The length of the CDR3 is 14 residues. Germline CDR1 and CDR2: SGHVS and FNYEAQ. V dropped 5 bases and J dropped 4; count of bases not matched to a gene: 6. The CDR3 DNA reads TGTGCCAGCAGCACTACTGACAGGGGCTATGGCTACACCTTC. Translation: CASSTTDRGYGYTF.

This clonotype was observed at least ten times. V is TRBV5-5 and J is TRBJ2-5; a possible D gene is TRBD2 (8 bases). Per germline, CDR1 SGHKS and CDR2 YYEKEE (reference sequence). V gave up 4 bases and J gave up 4 bases, with 17 bases separating them. The CDR3 has 15 residues. The CDR3 sequence is CASSGTAGAGETQYF. The DNA for the CDR3 is TGTGCCAGCAGCGGGACAGCGGGAGCAGGAGAGACCCAGTACTTC.

V and J are TRBV11-2 and TRBJ2-7; D perhaps matches TRBD1 (6 bases). Germline loops: CDR1 SGHAT, CDR2 FQNNGV. This CDR3 spans 14 amino acids. V was shortened by 0 bases and J by 7 bases, with 13 bases between the two germline ends. CDR3 region: CASSLDRGSGEQYF. CDR3 nucleotides: TGTGCCAGCAGCTTAGACAGGGGCTCGGGGGAGCAGTACTTC.

In the case of this clonotype: The missing conserved phenylalanine or tryptophan at the end of this CDR3 makes a read error likely. V gene TRBV10-3 combines with J gene TRBJ1-3, with unresolved D. The V and J ends lost 10 bases and 0 bases respectively, with 10 bases between them. The CDR3 covers 13 residues. Germline lookup yields CDR1 ENHRY and CDR2 SYGVKD. The CDR3 reads CASNSNSGNTIYL. CDR3 DNA sequence: TGTGCCAGCAATAGCAACTCTGGAAACACCATATATCTT.

This clonotype showed up many times. The chain uses TRBV5-4 and TRBJ2-5, with TRBD1 identical over 7 bases. In germline, CDR1 is SGHNT, CDR2 YYREEE (reference sequence). The CDR3 spans 14 residues. The trim removed 4 bases at V and 1 base at J, leaving 4 bases unmatched. The CDR3: CASSRGQTQETQYF. The CDR3 DNA sequence: TGTGCCAGCAGCCGGGGACAGACCCAAGAGACCCAGTACTTC. Full variable domain (missing parts from reference TRBV5-4 and TRBJ2-5): ETGVTQSPTHLIKTRGQQVTLRCSSQSGHNTVSWYQQALGQGPQFIFQYYREEENGRGNFPPRFSGLQFPNYSSELNVNALELDDSALYLCASSRGQTQETQYFGPGTRLLVL.

The J gene is TRBJ2-7, the V gene TRBV15; no clear D. The CDR3 runs to 13 residues. V lost 0 bases, J lost 4 bases, and 7 bases lay in between. Germline lookup yields CDR1 LNHNV and CDR2 YYDKDF (reference sequence). The CDR3 nucleotides are TGTGCCACCAGCAGAGATCCCATTTACGAGCAGTACTTC. Translating it yields CATSRDPIYEQYF.

There are many counts of this clonotype. The chain links TRBV12-3 or TRBV12-4 to TRBJ1-1, with a possible D match to TRBD1 (5 bases). V was trimmed by 6 bases and J by 1 base, leaving 18 bases between them. CDR3 length: 16 residues. The CDR3, as DNA: TGTGCCAGCAGCCCCTCGTCGGGGGGGAGGAACACTGAAGCTTTCTTT. This sequence encodes CASSPSSGGRNTEAFF.

The chain has TRBV15 and TRBJ1-2, with D unresolved. V lost 0 bases and J lost 6, with 11 bases in between. There are 14 residues in the CDR3. Per germline, CDR1 LNHNV and CDR2 YYDKDF (reference sequence). As DNA, the CDR3 is TGTGCCACCAGCAGAGATTCGGGGTTTCATGGCTACACCTTC. Translating gives CATSRDSGFHGYTF. The variable domain in full, completed from reference TRBV15 and TRBJ1-2, reads DAMVIQNPRYQVTQFGKPVTLSCSQTLNHNVMYWYQQKSSQAPKLLFHYYDKDFNNEADTPDNFQSRRPNTSFCFLDIRSPGLGDTAMYLCATSRDSGFHGYTFGSGTRLTVV.

CDR3: CASPAARTAFF. For the CDR3, the DNA is TGTGCCTCTCCAGCGGCAAGGACGGCTTTCTTT. The chain joins TRBV24-1 to TRBJ1-1, with D hard to call. This CDR3 has 11 residues. Between the trimmed V and J ends, which lost 12 bases and 11 bases, there was a span of 18 bases. CDR1 KGHDR and CDR2 SFDVKD come from the germline V gene.

This clonotype was detected ten times or more. CDR3 sequence (DNA): TGTGCCAGCAGGTCGCGGGACACTGAAGCTTTCTTT. Amino acids: CASRSRDTEAFF. The chain has TRBV12-3 or TRBV12-4 and TRBJ1-1; D unresolved. V dropped 6 bases and J dropped 3 bases, with 8 bases sitting between them. This CDR3 contains 12 residues.

This clonotype appeared a few times. The V and J genes are TRBV5-1 and TRBJ1-1; weak D call: TRBD1 (6 bases). The CDR3 is 15 residues long. V lost 1 base to trimming and J lost 4 bases, with 14 bases between them. The V gene's germline CDR1 is SGHRS and CDR2 YFSETQ. CDR3 nucleotide sequence: TGCGCCAGCAGCTTGATACAGGGCGAGTTCACTGAAGCTTTCTTT. Its protein product is CASSLIQGEFTEAFF. Full variable domain (rest looked up from reference TRBV5-1 and TRBJ1-1): KAGVTQTPRYLIKTRGQQVTLSCSPISGHRSVSWYQQTPGQGLQFLFEYFSETQRNKGNFPGRFSGRQFSNSRSEMNVSTLELGDSALYLCASSLIQGEFTEAFFGQGTRLTVV.

This clonotype was seen many times. V and J are TRBV24-1 and TRBJ2-1, with D unclear. V gave up 3 bases and J gave up 6 bases, with 17 bases separating them. CDR3 length: 16 residues. Germline lookup yields CDR1 KGHDR and CDR2 SFDVKD. CDR3 region: CATSDPGRSFSNEQFF. The CDR3 nucleotides are TGTGCCACCAGTGATCCCGGCCGCTCCTTCAGCAATGAGCAGTTCTTC.

The V gene is TRBV19, the J gene TRBJ2-5; tentatively, D is TRBD1 (6 bases). CDR1 is LNHDA and CDR2 is SQIVND in the germline V gene (reference sequence). Deletions cut 2 bases from V and 5 bases from J, with 12 bases between. CDR3 length: 14 residues. DNA of the CDR3: TGTGCCAGTAGTATACAGGGGCCGGGGGAGACCCAGTACTTC. Translating gives CASSIQGPGETQYF. Filled out from reference TRBV19 and TRBJ2-5, the complete variable domain reads DGGITQSPKYLFRKEGQNVTLSCEQNLNHDAMYWYRQDPGQGLRLIYYSQIVNDFQKGDIAEGYSVSREKKESFPLTVTSAQKNPTAFYLCASSIQGPGETQYFGPGTRLLVL.